The 24 T cell receptor beta chains presented below share a single source sample, sequenced in a study of cytomegalovirus exposure and HLA in healthy donors. The study ran its PCR with 60 Vbeta and 13 Jbeta primers. The method was immunoSEQ multiplex PCR; TCRdb's version includes in-frame clones alone and lacks a portion of them. The sample includes 100,000 to 150,000 clones. Sample: PBMCs. The receptors originated from a man aged 18 to 29 in good health and CMV-seronegative.

The chain has TRBV5-1 and TRBJ1-3; possible D gene TRBD1, 6 bases. Trimming removed 0 bases at V and 0 bases at J, with 10 bases between. From germline, CDR1 is SGHRS and CDR2 YFSETQ. This CDR3 has 16 residues. CDR3 in DNA: TGCGCCAGCAGCTTGGCTGGACAGATCTCTGGAAACACCATATATTTT. The encoded protein is CASSLAGQISGNTIYF.

The genes are TRBV7-8 and TRBJ2-7, with 7 bases that match TRBD1. The CDR3 contains 14 residues. Germline CDR1 reads SGHVS; CDR2 reads FQNEAQ. J was trimmed by 2 bases and V by 5 bases; bases with no gene match: 6. The chain's CDR3 is CASSLRDSPYEQYF. In nucleotides, the CDR3 is TGTGCCAGCAGCCTCCGGGACAGTCCCTACGAGCAGTACTTC.

The chain joins TRBV6-1 to TRBJ1-2; D call uncertain. This CDR3 has 14 residues. Trimming stripped 2 bases from V and 8 bases from J, with 15 bases between. Germline V gene sequence: CDR1 MNHNS, CDR2 SASEGT. The DNA of the CDR3 is TGTGCCAGCAGTGAAACTCCTCAGGTAACCGGCTACACCTTC. Protein sequence: CASSETPQVTGYTF.

The gene calls are TRBV6-1 and TRBJ2-2, with D possibly TRBD2 on 5 matching bases. This CDR3 contains 18 residues. The germline CDR1 and CDR2 sequences are MNHNS and SASEGT. The germline V and J ends were trimmed by 2 bases and 2 bases, with 18 bases remaining between them. In nucleotides, the CDR3 is TGTGCCAGCAGTGAATTCGGCGGCGGCGGGCTTAACACCGGGGAGCTGTTTTTT. It encodes CASSEFGGGGLNTGELFF.

The rearrangement uses TRBV9 and TRBJ2-3; TRBD2 aligns across 9 bases. The CDR3 loop spans 15 amino acids. CDR1 is SGDLS and CDR2 is YYNGEE in the germline V gene. V lost 1 base, J lost 3 bases, and 3 bases stayed unmatched. The CDR3 loop is CASSVSSGGTDTQYF. CDR3 in DNA: TGTGCCAGCAGCGTAAGTAGCGGGGGAACAGATACGCAGTATTTT.

The rearrangement joins TRBV19 to TRBJ2-2; 8 bases line up with TRBD2. The CDR3 extends over 16 amino acids. The ends lost 3 bases at V and 5 bases at J; junction bases unmatched: 8. Germline lookup yields CDR1 LNHDA and CDR2 SQIVND (reference sequence). DNA of the CDR3: TGTGCCAGTAGTATCCAGCGGGAGATCGGGACCGGGGAGCTGTTTTTT. Its translation is CASSIQREIGTGELFF.

In nucleotides, the CDR3 is TGTGCCAGCAGCCCTGGCGCGGGGTTCTCTGGAAACACCATATATTTT. It translates to CASSPGAGFSGNTIYF. The chain employs TRBV2 and TRBJ1-3; D unclear. CDR3 size: 16 residues. V gave up 6 bases and J gave up 0 bases, with 15 bases separating them. Germline values: CDR1 SNHLY, CDR2 FYNNEI.

V and J are TRBV28 and TRBJ2-7; D is undetermined. V lost 6 bases and J lost 2, with 8 bases in between. The CDR3 has 12 amino acids. CDR1 is MDHEN and CDR2 is SYDVKM in the germline V gene. The CDR3 DNA follows: TGTGCCAGCAGACAGTTAACCTACGAGCAGTACTTC. Protein sequence: CASRQLTYEQYF.

V usage is TRBV12-5 and J usage is TRBJ2-7, with 9 nucleotides matching TRBD2. This CDR3 spans 15 amino acids. Germline CDR1 and CDR2: LGHNT and FRNRAP. V shed 6 bases, J shed 6 bases, and the junction held 12 bases outside the gene matches. As DNA, the CDR3 is TGTGCTAGTGGCCTCTCTGGCGGGGGGGCCTCCGAGCAGTACTTC. Protein: CASGLSGGGASEQYF.

The chain employs TRBV7-6 and TRBJ1-2; no definite D call. Looked up from germline, CDR1 is SGHVS and CDR2 is FNYEAQ. This CDR3 is built from 13 residues. Trimming removed 6 bases from V and 4 bases from J, with 12 bases in between. The chain's CDR3 is CASRKAGLYGYTF. DNA of the CDR3: TGTGCCAGCAGGAAGGCAGGCCTCTATGGCTACACCTTC.

The V and J genes are TRBV5-1 and TRBJ1-2, with 7 bases matching TRBD1. This CDR3 has 13 residues. Germline-derived CDR1 and CDR2 are SGHRS and YFSETQ. J was trimmed by 6 bases and V by 5 bases; bases with no gene match: 7. CDR3 sequence reads: CASSQQGRNGYTF. The CDR3 DNA reads as TGCGCCAGCAGTCAACAGGGGAGGAATGGCTACACCTTC.

This chain joins TRBV5-1 and TRBJ1-1, with 7 bases matching TRBD1. The CDR3 is 14 residues long. The V segment lost 0 bases and the J segment 7 bases; nucleotides outside the gene matches: 6. In germline, CDR1 is SGHRS, CDR2 YFSETQ. The CDR3 sequence: CASSLDRGLNEAFF. CDR3 nucleotide sequence: TGCGCCAGCAGCTTGGACAGGGGCCTCAATGAAGCTTTCTTT. The full variable domain, rest sourced from reference TRBV5-1 and TRBJ1-1, is KAGVTQTPRYLIKTRGQQVTLSCSPISGHRSVSWYQQTPGQGLQFLFEYFSETQRNKGNFPGRFSGRQFSNSRSEMNVSTLELGDSALYLCASSLDRGLNEAFFGQGTRLTVV.

This chain connects TRBV6-1 to TRBJ1-1; possible D gene TRBD1, 5 bases. Germline V gene lookup returns CDR1 MNHNS and CDR2 SASEGT. The CDR3 is 15 residues long. V gave up 3 bases and J gave up 0 bases, with 11 bases separating them. The DNA for the CDR3 is TGTGCCAGCAGTGACAGGGCTCAGGTGAACACTGAAGCTTTCTTT. Protein sequence: CASSDRAQVNTEAFF.

About this clone itself: The limits of the CDR3 on the DNA are not certain, so only TCRdb's listed CDR3 is given. The rearrangement links TRBV19 to TRBJ1-5; the D call TRBD1 from the table was never checked on the DNA. The CDR3 totals 15 residues, both ends included. In germline, CDR1 is LNHDA, CDR2 SQIVND (reference sequence). CDR3: CASGGPSIFNQPQHF.

The chain is built from TRBV4-1 and TRBJ2-7; a possible D gene is TRBD1 (7 bases). Deletions cut 5 bases from V and 5 bases from J, with 16 bases between. The CDR3 is made up of 14 amino acids. In germline, CDR1 is MGHRA, CDR2 YSYEKL. The CDR3 DNA reads TGCGCCAGCAGCACCCAGGGGGGTCCCCACGAGCAGTACTTC. Protein product: CASSTQGGPHEQYF.

V usage is TRBV29-1 and J usage is TRBJ1-1; D call uncertain. The CDR3 totals 15 residues. CDR1 is SQVTM and CDR2 is ANQGSEA in the germline V gene. The V and J ends lost 1 base and 0 bases respectively, with 12 bases between them. The DNA for the CDR3 is TGCAGCGTTGAAGGGGTGGAGGGTATGAACACTGAAGCTTTCTTT. This sequence encodes CSVEGVEGMNTEAFF.

The chain couples TRBV6-4 to TRBJ2-1; 8 bases map to TRBD2. CDR3 length: 16 residues. Germline CDR1 and CDR2: MRHNA and SNTAGT. The V and J ends lost 4 bases and 4 bases, in that order; junction bases with no gene match: 9. This chain's CDR3 is CASSASSGGGYNEQFF. DNA for the CDR3: TGTGCCAGCAGTGCTTCCTCGGGGGGGGGTTACAATGAGCAGTTCTTC.

The chain carries TRBV19 and TRBJ2-5; unclear D gene. V lost 6 bases, J lost 2 bases, and 13 bases lay in between. Germline CDR1 LNHDA, CDR2 SQIVND (reference sequence). The CDR3 runs 14 residues. The CDR3 DNA reads as TGTGCCAGTAGCCCCAGCCCAGGACAAGAGACCCAGTACTTC. It encodes CASSPSPGQETQYF.

The chain combines TRBV18 with TRBJ1-3; possible D gene TRBD1, 5 bases. The CDR3 totals 15 residues. Per the germline V gene, CDR1 is KGHSH and CDR2 is LQKENI. Trimming shortened V by 11 bases and J by 0 bases, and 17 bases separated the two germline ends. In nucleotides, the CDR3 is TGTGCCGGCGGAACAGGTCCGAGCTCTGGAAACACCATATATTTT. Translation: CAGGTGPSSGNTIYF.

This sequence joins TRBV4-1 and TRBJ2-3; 11 bases line up with TRBD2. Germline loops: CDR1 MGHRA, CDR2 YSYEKL. This CDR3 contains 17 residues. V lost 1 base to trimming and J lost 1 base; unmatched junction nucleotides: 4. The CDR3 nucleotides read TGCGCCAGCAGCCAAGGACTAGCGGGGACAGGCACAGATACGCAGTATTTT. It specifies CASSQGLAGTGTDTQYF.

The V and J genes are TRBV18 and TRBJ2-5, with 7 bases identical to TRBD2. Per the germline V gene, CDR1 is KGHSH and CDR2 is LQKENI. The length of the CDR3 is 16 residues. Trimming cost V 1 base and J 4 bases; bases outside gene matches: 9. As DNA, the CDR3 is TGTGCCAGCTCACCACTGCGCAGCGGGACGGGAGAGACCCAGTACTTC. As protein: CASSPLRSGTGETQYF.

The chain uses TRBV27 and TRBJ1-5; TRBD1 agrees at 10 bases. The germline CDR1 and CDR2 sequences are MNHEY and SMNVEV (reference sequence). Germline trimming cut 6 bases from V and 4 bases from J; bases unmatched to any gene: 6. This CDR3 comprises 15 residues. The CDR3 sequence: CASSPDRGKNQPQHF. The CDR3 nucleotides are TGTGCCAGCAGCCCGGACAGGGGGAAAAATCAGCCCCAGCATTTT.

The DNA for the CDR3 is TGCGCCAGCAGATCCCTGAACATTTACAATGAGCAGTTCTTC. It yields the protein CASRSLNIYNEQFF. The chain carries TRBV5-1 and TRBJ2-1; no clear D gene. This CDR3 has 14 residues. Deletions cut 5 bases from V and 4 bases from J, with 13 bases between. The germline CDR1 and CDR2 sequences are SGHRS and YFSETQ.

The chain has TRBV4-1 and TRBJ1-5; the D gene is possibly TRBD1 (5 bases). This CDR3 has 14 residues. Germline V gene sequence: CDR1 MGHRA, CDR2 YSYEKL. Trimming cost V 3 bases and J 6 bases, with 12 bases left between them. The CDR3 sequence: CASSHEQGGQPQHF. DNA of the CDR3: TGCGCCAGCAGCCATGAGCAGGGTGGTCAGCCCCAGCATTTT.